This entry concerns a single TCR beta chain. PCR was performed using 60 Vbeta and 13 Jbeta primers. The method was immunoSEQ multiplex PCR; TCRdb's version includes in-frame clones alone and lacks a portion of them. The sample carries some 130,000 clones, approximately 85% recorded once. These data originate in a study of cytomegalovirus exposure and HLA in healthy donors. This CDR3 is 15 amino acids long. CDR1 and CDR2 from the germline V gene are SGHRS and YFSETQ. J gave up 5 bases and V 2 bases, and 4 bases lay outside the gene matches. This clonotype was obtained from a male donor in good health and CMV-seropositive. Sequenced: PBMCs. The chain couples TRBV5-1 to TRBJ2-7, with 13 bases fitting TRBD2. This CDR3 is CASSLGLAGVDEQYF. The CDR3 nucleotides are TGCGCCAGCAGCTTAGGACTAGCGGGAGTCGACGAGCAGTACTTC.